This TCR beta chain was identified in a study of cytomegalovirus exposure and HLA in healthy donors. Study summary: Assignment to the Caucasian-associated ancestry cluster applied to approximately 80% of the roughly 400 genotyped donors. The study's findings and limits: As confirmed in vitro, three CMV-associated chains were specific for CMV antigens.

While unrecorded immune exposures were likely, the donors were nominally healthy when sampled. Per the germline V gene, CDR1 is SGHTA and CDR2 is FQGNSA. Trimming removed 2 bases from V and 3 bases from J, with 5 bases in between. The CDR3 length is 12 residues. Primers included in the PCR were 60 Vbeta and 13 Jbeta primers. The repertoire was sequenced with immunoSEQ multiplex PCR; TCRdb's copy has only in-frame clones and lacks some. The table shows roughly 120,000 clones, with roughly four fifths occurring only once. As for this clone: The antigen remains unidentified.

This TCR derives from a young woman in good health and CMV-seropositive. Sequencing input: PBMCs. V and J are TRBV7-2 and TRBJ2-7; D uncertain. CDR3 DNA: TGTGCCAGCAGCTTAACTTACTACGAGCAGTACTTC. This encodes CASSLTYYEQYF.